A selection of T cell receptor beta chains follows, all from one sample in a study of OX40 agonist ivuxolimab in advanced cancers. Assay: immunoSEQ multiplex PCR; the TCRdb copy retains only in-frame clones and omits some. The repertoire holds 40,000 to 50,000 clones, with approximately 88% as singletons. Here the sequenced sample was CD4+ or CD8+ T cells sorted from blood, taken in a trial of the OX40 agonist ivuxolimab. Receptors originate from an adult with an advanced solid tumor such as melanoma, head and neck, liver or kidney cancer. Each CDR3 is given with its conserved first and last residue. D genes are given only for firm matches. Size is stated for part of the rows, as once, few or many counts, or as a class when the clone is expanded.

TRBV28	TRBJ2-5	NA	NA	TGTGCCAGCAGTCCAATCCCCCGGGACATCCTTCGGGAGACCCAGTACTTC	CASSPIPRDILRETQYF
TRBV6-6	TRBJ1-2	NA	NA	TGTGCCAGCACCAAGGAGGGGTACTATGGCTACACCTTC	CASTKEGYYGYTF
TRBV9	TRBJ1-1	NA	TRBD1	TGTGCCAGCAGCGTAGGTGGGACAGGGGGCTACACTGAAGCTTTCTTT	CASSVGGTGGYTEAFF
TRBV9	TRBJ2-1	NA	NA	TGTGCCAGCAGTACGACAAGCAGGGGCCCGTCCTACAATGAGCAGTTCTTC	CASSTTSRGPSYNEQFF
TRBV11-2	TRBJ2-1	once	NA	TGTGCCAGCAGCTTAGTTCCCTACAATGAGCAGTTCTTC	CASSLVPYNEQFF
TRBV7-6	TRBJ2-2	once	NA	TGTGCCAGCAGCTTAGTCTACGGGAACACCGGGGAGCTGTTTTTT	CASSLVYGNTGELFF
TRBV15	TRBJ2-5	NA	TRBD2	TGTGCCACCAGCAGAGGCCTCCCGGCACTAGCGGTTCACTTTACCCAGTACTTC	CATSRGLPALAVHFTQYF
TRBV5-1	TRBJ2-7	NA	NA	TGCGCCAGCAGCTTGGTAGCCTACGAGCAGTACTTC	CASSLVAYEQYF
TRBV6-5	TRBJ2-3	NA	NA	TGTGCCAGCAGCCCAGGGACGGCAGGAACAGATACGCAGTATTTT	CASSPGTAGTDTQYF
TRBV9	TRBJ2-7	NA	TRBD2	TGTGCCAGCAGCGTAGTAGCGGGACCAAACTACGAGCAGTACTTC	CASSVVAGPNYEQYF
TRBV14	TRBJ2-5	NA	NA	TGTGCCACCCAAACACCAAGCGTCAAGGGGGGACAGCCCCACCAAGAGACCCAGTACTTC	CATQTPSVKGGQPHQETQYF
TRBV13	TRBJ2-2	NA	TRBD1	TGTGCCAGCAGCTCCCCCCCGGGACAGGGAGGAAGGACCGGGGAGCTGTTTTTT	CASSSPPGQGGRTGELFF
TRBV29-1	TRBJ2-7	NA	NA	TGCAGCGTTGAAGTTACCGGCAGACCCTACGAGCAGTACTTC	CSVEVTGRPYEQYF
TRBV5-4	TRBJ2-5	NA	NA	TGTGCCAGCAGCTCGCCCGACAGCCAAGAGACCCAGTACTTC	CASSSPDSQETQYF
TRBV21-1	TRBJ2-4	NA	NA	TGTGCCAGCAGCAAAACTCTAGGCGGGAGGGCAGACATTCAGTACTTC	CASSKTLGGRADIQYF
TRBV11-3	TRBJ2-3	NA	TRBD2	TGTGCCACCGGACTAGCGGCCACAGATACGCAGTATTTT	CATGLAATDTQYF
TRBV19	TRBJ2-5	NA	TRBD1	TGTGCCAGTAGTATCAGCCAGGGGGCTTTTGAGACCCAGTACTTC	CASSISQGAFETQYF
TRBV6-6	TRBJ1-2	NA	NA	TGTGCCAGCACCATGGGCGCCGGCGGGTTGCCCTATGGCTACACCTTC	CASTMGAGGLPYGYTF
TRBV7-6	TRBJ1-1	NA	NA	TGTGCCAGCAGCCGCTCACCGAACGGAGGGCACGCTTTCTTT	CASSRSPNGGHAFF
TRBV7-9	TRBJ1-1	few	TRBD1	TGTGCCACCCTAGGACAGGGAGTAAGGGCTTTCTTT	CATLGQGVRAFF
TRBV6-5	TRBJ1-1	NA	NA	TGTGCCAGCAGTTACTCGGCTGTCGGTGAAGCTTTCTTT	CASSYSAVGEAFF
TRBV5-4	TRBJ2-5	NA	TRBD1	TGTGCCAGCAGCCCGGGACAGGGCGCGGAGACCCAGTACTTC	CASSPGQGAETQYF
TRBV7-3	TRBJ2-7	hyperexpanded	NA	TGTGCCAGCAGCTTAGAGGTTAGGCCTACAGAGTCCTACGAGCAGTACTTC	CASSLEVRPTESYEQYF
TRBV28	TRBJ2-1	NA	TRBD2	TGTGCCAGCAGTGCCGGGACTAGCAGATTTAATGAGCAGTTCTTC	CASSAGTSRFNEQFF
TRBV28	TRBJ2-6	NA	NA	TGTGCCAGCAGTTACAGCTTCTCTGGGGCCAACGTCCTGACTTTC	CASSYSFSGANVLTF
TRBV5-5	TRBJ1-1	NA	NA	TGTGCCAGCAGCCTGTCGGGGGGTCCCACTGAAGCTTTCTTT	CASSLSGGPTEAFF
TRBV13	TRBJ2-2	NA	TRBD1	TGTGCCAGCAGCTCCCCTTACAGGGGGAACACCGGGGAGCTGTTTTTT	CASSSPYRGNTGELFF
TRBV9	TRBJ2-7	few	NA	TGTGCCAGCAGCGTGAGGGGACTCGAGTTCTACGAGCAGTACTTC	CASSVRGLEFYEQYF
TRBV5-5	TRBJ2-7	NA	TRBD1	TGTGCCAGCAGCTTGGTGGGACAGGGTTACGAGCAGTACTTC	CASSLVGQGYEQYF
TRBV28	TRBJ2-1	NA	NA	TGTGCCAGCAGCGCCCCCTGGTACAATGAGCAGTTCTTC	CASSAPWYNEQFF
TRBV28	TRBJ1-6	NA	NA	TGTGCCAGCAGTTTATCCCCAGGGCTCAATTCACCCCTCCACTTT	CASSLSPGLNSPLHF
TRBV5-6	TRBJ2-7	few	NA	TGTGCCAGCAGCTTGGGGTACGAGCAGTACTTC	CASSLGYEQYF
TRBV7-2	TRBJ2-1	NA	NA	TGTGCCAGCAGTGGGGGAGTGTACAGGGTTTACAATGAGCAGTTCTTC	CASSGGVYRVYNEQFF
TRBV11-2	TRBJ2-7	NA	TRBD2	TGTGCCAGCAGCTTGTGGCTAGCGGATGCCTACGAGCAGTACTTC	CASSLWLADAYEQYF
TRBV6-6	TRBJ1-2	NA	NA	TGTGCCAGCAGTTACCCCGGAGGGAACTATGGCTACACCTTC	CASSYPGGNYGYTF
TRBV2	TRBJ2-7	NA	NA	TGTGCCAGCAGTGAATATACGCGGGACGAGCAGTACTTC	CASSEYTRDEQYF
TRBV6-1	TRBJ2-7	once	NA	TGTGCCAGCGGATACGAGCAGTACTTC	CASGYEQYF
TRBV6-8	TRBJ2-5	NA	TRBD2	TGTGCCAGCAGGGGGACTAGCGGCCAAGAGACCCAGTACTTC	CASRGTSGQETQYF
TRBV11-3	TRBJ1-5	NA	NA	TGTGCCAGCAGCTTAGGGGATCAGCCCCAGCATTTT	CASSLGDQPQHF
TRBV7-7	TRBJ2-3	NA	NA	TGTGCCAGCAGCTTAGACAGCACAGATACGCAGTATTTT	CASSLDSTDTQYF
TRBV11-2	TRBJ2-5	NA	TRBD2	TGTGCCAGCAGCTTAACACTAGCGGGGGCCGGAGAGACCCAGTACTTC	CASSLTLAGAGETQYF
TRBV28	TRBJ2-3	NA	TRBD2	TGTGCCAGCTCATGGGCGGGGGGCGACACAGATACGCAGTATTTT	CASSWAGGDTDTQYF
TRBV6-5	TRBJ1-1	NA	NA	TGTGCCAGCAGTTACTCCGGGGACTCTGAAGCTTTCTTT	CASSYSGDSEAFF